This T cell receptor (beta chain) derives from a study of blood T cell repertoires in COVID-19 (dated by TCRdb to the early 2020s). Some background on the complete study: Collaborator samples came from the United States, Italy and Spain and covered acute and convalescent phases of COVID-19. Where available, HLA class I and class II types were taken from metadata supplied by the sample provider and were not determined by assay-based typing. The samples were drawn from two sources: the first 160 participants of the ongoing ImmuneRACE study, and some 1,300 subjects contributed by 6 global collaborators. The repertoires were released in a freely available public database meant as a resource for research on the immune response to SARS-CoV-2. The dataset comprised deeply sampled blood TCRbeta repertoires from subjects exposed to, actively infected with, or recovered from COVID-19. Sample metadata almost always included a de-identified subject ID, COVID-19 status, age in years and sex. The prospective study material was composed of cDNA or gDNA derived from T cells, B-cell-depleted T cells, or PBMCs. Here is what the overall study found, with its caveats: Clinical and demographic metadata were provided uncurated, with the amount varying by source and participant.

The collaborating institutions used their own protocols to collect whole blood in K2EDTA tubes. Collaborator samples were shipped for TCRbeta analysis as frozen whole blood, isolated PBMCs, or DNA extracted from either sample type. This clone was counted ten times or more. Its antigen is not yet known. Per-base qualities were not stored, and no clone one base away is much larger. The immunoSEQ Assay, a bias-controlled multiplex PCR, was used to amplify TCRbeta CDR3 regions from genomic DNA. The original methods were these. The number of nucleated cells in each sample was estimated by amplification of reference gene primers within the assay. Sequence reads were collapsed and filtered to measure the absolute abundance of every unique TCRbeta CDR3 rearrangement. For each sample, productive Simpson clonality was calculated as the square root of Simpson's diversity index over productive rearrangements. In its TCRdb copy, this immuneACCESS table keeps in-frame sequences only and misses some clones. Where compared with another copy, unresolved V genes explain less than half of these, and the others have no known cause. From that table come the V and J calls and clone size; the DNA was used to work out D and trimming. This sample lists around 68,000 clones; approximately 79% were detected once. The ten largest account for approximately 9.2% of the sample.

Measured from the cysteine to the phenylalanine, the CDR3 is 18 residues long. The retained sequence is limited to the CDR3, 54 bases, with the frame set at the first base. For CDR1 and CDR2, the germline V gene (reference sequence) lists WNHNN and SYGVQD. V is shortened by 0 bases, J by 0 bases, and the region joining them spans 18 bases. This receptor was taken from a woman aged 50 to 65 with acute or convalescent COVID-19. Sequencing was performed on peripheral blood. The rearranged chain carries TRBV10-1 and TRBJ2-7; TRBD2 could be the D gene, as 5 bases match. The DNA sequence is given as TGCGCCAGCAGTGAGTCCATTGCTCAGAGGGCTTTCTCCTACGAGCAGTACTTC. Translated, this is CASSESIAQRAFSYEQYF.